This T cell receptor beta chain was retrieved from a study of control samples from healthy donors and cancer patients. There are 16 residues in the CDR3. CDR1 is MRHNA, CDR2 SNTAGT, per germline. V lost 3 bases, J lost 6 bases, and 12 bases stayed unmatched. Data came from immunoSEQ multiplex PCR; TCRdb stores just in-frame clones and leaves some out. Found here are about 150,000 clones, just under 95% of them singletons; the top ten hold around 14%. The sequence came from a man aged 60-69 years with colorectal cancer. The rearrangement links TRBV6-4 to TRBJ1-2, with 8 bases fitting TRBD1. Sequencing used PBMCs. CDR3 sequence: CASSDIGQGMVHGYTF. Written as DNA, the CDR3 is TGTGCCAGCAGTGATATAGGACAGGGCATGGTTCATGGCTACACCTTC.